This passage covers 18 T cell receptor beta chains from one sample sequenced in a study of T cell responses to AZD1222 COVID-19 vaccine. The assay was immunoSEQ multiplex PCR, and TCRdb's table has in-frame clones only and misses some. The sample includes 110,000 or so clones, approximately 90% of them seen just once. This specimen consisted of peripheral blood, obtained on day 0 of AZD1222 vaccination. The receptors come from an adult in good health.

This chain uses TRBV6-2 or TRBV6-3 with TRBJ2-7, with D perhaps TRBD2 (6 bases). The CDR3 spans 15 residues. V shed 0 bases and J shed 0 bases, with 9 bases lying between them. Germline V gene lookup returns CDR1 MNHEY and CDR2 SVGEGT. Here the CDR3 reads CASSYSASASYEQYF. In nucleotides, the CDR3 is TGTGCCAGCAGTTACTCGGCTAGCGCCTCCTACGAGCAGTACTTC.

This chain joins TRBV7-2 and TRBJ2-1; D tentatively fits TRBD1 or TRBD2 (6 bases each). V lost 3 bases, J lost 5 bases, and 17 bases lay in between. CDR3 size: 16 residues. The germline V gene has CDR1 SGHTA and CDR2 FQGNSA. The CDR3 spells CASSFGGTNPDNEQFF. In nucleotides, the CDR3 is TGTGCCAGCAGCTTCGGCGGGACAAACCCGGACAATGAGCAGTTCTTC.

The chain couples TRBV19 to TRBJ1-2; possible D gene TRBD1, 5 bases. Trimming cost V 5 bases and J 4 bases, with 17 bases left between them. CDR3 size: 15 residues. Germline loops: CDR1 LNHDA, CDR2 SQIVND (reference sequence). In nucleotides, the CDR3 is TGTGCCAGTAGTCTAACTTCCCAGGGTGGCTATGGCTACACCTTC. Translating gives CASSLTSQGGYGYTF.

The chain recombines TRBV7-9 with TRBJ2-7; possibly TRBD2 for D (6 bases). Germline V gene lookup returns CDR1 SEHNR and CDR2 FQNEAQ (reference sequence). This CDR3 has 13 residues. V was cut by 1 base and J by 4 bases, with 8 bases left in between. The CDR3, as DNA: TGTGCCAGCAGCTTAGGGCTAGCGTACGAGCAGTACTTC. This encodes CASSLGLAYEQYF.

This rearrangement joins TRBV5-1 to TRBJ2-3; D gene uncertain. The germline V gene has CDR1 SGHRS and CDR2 YFSETQ. This CDR3 contains 16 residues. Trimming took 0 bases from V and 1 from J, leaving 12 bases between them. The chain's CDR3 is CASSLASQPGTDTQYF. CDR3 bases: TGCGCCAGCAGCTTGGCCTCACAGCCAGGCACAGATACGCAGTATTTT.

This chain joins TRBV27 and TRBJ1-1; 7 bases are shared with TRBD1. The V segment lost 5 bases and the J segment 4 bases; nucleotides outside the gene matches: 4. The CDR3 sequence is 13 residues long. Germline assignment: CDR1 MNHEY and CDR2 SMNVEV (reference sequence). The CDR3 sequence: CASSHRGPTEAFF. The CDR3 DNA follows: TGTGCCAGCAGTCACAGGGGCCCCACTGAAGCTTTCTTT.

The chain recombines TRBV11-3 with TRBJ2-7, with TRBD1 as a possible D gene (6 bases). This CDR3 is built from 15 residues. The V end was cut by 1 base, the J end by 1 base, with 11 bases between. Germline CDR1 is SGHNT and CDR2 is YENEEA. CDR3 DNA: TGTGCCAGCAGCTTAGCAGCAGGGGCTTCCTACGAGCAGTACTTC. Its translation: CASSLAAGASYEQYF.

The chain is built from TRBV19 and TRBJ1-1; 8 bases match TRBD1. The junction had 9 bases not matched to a gene; V was cut back by 0 bases and J by 0 bases. CDR3 length equals 18 residues. The germline V gene encodes CDR1 LNHDA and CDR2 SQIVND (reference sequence). As DNA, the CDR3 is TGTGCCAGTAGTATAGATCGAGGACCGGGACAGGTGAACACTGAAGCTTTCTTT. Its translation: CASSIDRGPGQVNTEAFF.

The chain employs TRBV5-6 and TRBJ2-7, with D tentatively TRBD1 or TRBD2 (6 bases each). In germline, CDR1 is SGHDT, CDR2 YYEEEE. The CDR3 contains 15 residues. The V and J ends lost 4 bases and 9 bases respectively, with 23 bases between them. CDR3 bases: TGTGCCAGCAGCCCATGGGGGGCCCCGCCGGGTCGGCAGTACTTC. Protein product: CASSPWGAPPGRQYF.

V usage is TRBV28 and J usage is TRBJ1-2; no definite D call. The V and J ends lost 3 bases and 8 bases respectively, with 10 bases between them. Germline V gives CDR1 MDHEN, CDR2 SYDVKM. This CDR3 has 12 residues. The CDR3 sequence is CASSFPAGGYTF. Written as DNA, the CDR3 is TGTGCCAGCAGTTTCCCGGCGGGGGGCTACACCTTC.

This chain links TRBV7-2 with TRBJ2-2, with D perhaps matching TRBD2 (5 bases). Trimming pared 7 bases from V and 7 bases from J, leaving 19 bases between. The CDR3 is made up of 15 amino acids. CDR1 and CDR2 (germline): SGHTA, FQGNSA. CDR3 loop: CASNQRVLESGELFF. CDR3 in DNA: TGTGCCAGCAACCAGAGGGTCCTTGAAAGCGGGGAGCTGTTTTTT.

This chain connects TRBV9 to TRBJ1-3; D call uncertain. The V and J ends lost 3 bases and 1 base respectively, with 8 bases between them. Germline assignment: CDR1 SGDLS and CDR2 YYNGEE. CDR3 length: 14 residues. The chain's CDR3 is CASSGGFSGNTIYF. CDR3 bases: TGTGCCAGCAGCGGGGGTTTTTCTGGAAACACCATATATTTT. The full variable domain, its missing parts supplied by reference TRBV9 and TRBJ1-3, is DSGVTQTPKHLITATGQRVTLRCSPRSGDLSVYWYQQSLDQGLQFLIQYYNGEERAKGNILERFSAQQFPDLHSELNLSSLELGDSALYFCASSGGFSGNTIYFGEGSWLTVV.

This clone is a singleton in its sample. The V gene is TRBV18, the J gene TRBJ2-2, with D possibly matching TRBD2 (5 bases). Germline V gene data show CDR1 as KGHSH and CDR2 as LQKENI. Trimming pared 6 bases from V and 5 bases from J, leaving 16 bases between. This CDR3 region has 15 residues. The CDR3 region has the DNA TGTGCCAGCTCCCCGCATGTGCCGGGGACCGGGGAGCTGTTTTTT. Its protein is CASSPHVPGTGELFF.

The chain has TRBV9 and TRBJ2-1; 9 nucleotides line up with TRBD2. In germline, CDR1 is SGDLS, CDR2 YYNGEE. Losses at the gene ends were 3 bases for V and 9 bases for J; bases not matched to a gene: 10. The length of the CDR3 is 15 residues. The CDR3 coding sequence is TGTGCCAGCAGCGGATTAGCGGGGGCCGGAAGTGAGCAGTTCTTC. Amino acids: CASSGLAGAGSEQFF. The full variable domain, its missing parts supplied by reference TRBV9 and TRBJ2-1, is DSGVTQTPKHLITATGQRVTLRCSPRSGDLSVYWYQQSLDQGLQFLIQYYNGEERAKGNILERFSAQQFPDLHSELNLSSLELGDSALYFCASSGLAGAGSEQFFGPGTRLTVL.

This clone was seen only once. The chain uses TRBV3-1 (or the pseudogene TRBV3-2) and TRBJ1-2, with D possibly being TRBD1 (5 bases). V lost 3 bases and J lost 2, with 10 bases in between. Germline V lookup: CDR1 LGHDT, CDR2 YNNKEL (reference sequence). CDR3 length: 14 amino acids. The CDR3 region is CASSQGEVNYGYTF. In DNA form, the CDR3 reads TGTGCCAGCAGCCAGGGGGAGGTGAACTATGGCTACACCTTC.

The J gene is TRBJ1-2, the V gene TRBV28, with TRBD1 as a possible D gene (6 bases). V lost 4 bases, J lost 6 bases, and 24 bases lay in between. Germline values: CDR1 MDHEN, CDR2 SYDVKM. This CDR3 comprises 17 residues. CDR3 region: CASSSKGGATADDGYTF. CDR3 sequence (DNA): TGTGCCAGCAGTTCAAAGGGGGGAGCGACTGCCGATGATGGCTACACCTTC.

The rearrangement joins TRBV13 to TRBJ2-2; TRBD1 aligns across 11 bases. CDR3 length: 17 amino acids. Germline-derived CDR1 and CDR2 are PRHDT and FYEKMQ (reference sequence). J was trimmed by 4 bases and V by 5 bases; bases with no gene match: 9. CDR3 nucleotide sequence: TGTGCCAGCAGCCCAGGACAGGGGGCGGTTGGCACCGGGGAGCTGTTTTTT. Translation gives CASSPGQGAVGTGELFF.

The chain couples TRBV7-2 to TRBJ1-1; no clear D. Trimming took off 6 bases at V and 7 bases at J, with 27 bases between the two ends. CDR1 is SGHTA, CDR2 FQGNSA, per germline. CDR3 length equals 17 residues. The CDR3 nucleotides are TGTGCCAGCAGTTTCTTGGGGAGGGTTAGAAATTCGGGTGAAGCTTTCTTT. This sequence encodes CASSFLGRVRNSGEAFF.